This entry concerns a single T cell receptor beta chain. Its antigen is as yet unknown. The data derive from a study of OX40 agonist ivuxolimab in advanced cancers. Findings and limits, study-wide: Part of the nonresponder group also had normalized T-cell clonal expansion that was low.

This CDR3 has 16 residues. CDR1 and CDR2 from the germline V gene are SGHKS and YYEKEE (reference sequence). The ends were cut back, 0 bases at V and 0 bases at J, with 13 bases in the middle. Patients had blood sampled at baseline and again on cycle 4 day 1 and cycle 7 day 1. The protocol was immunoSEQ multiplex PCR, while the TCRdb copy is restricted to in-frame clones and leaves out a portion. The repertoire holds about 68,000 clones, with 88% as singletons. This rearrangement joins TRBV5-5 to TRBJ2-7, with a tentative D call TRBD1 (5 bases). The TCR originated in an adult with an advanced solid tumor such as melanoma, head and neck, liver or kidney cancer. The source material was CD4+ or CD8+ T cells sorted from blood, sampled in a trial of the OX40 agonist ivuxolimab. The CDR3 nucleotides read TGTGCCAGCAGCTTGGTTTTGACAGTAAGCTCCTACGAGCAGTACTTC. It codes for CASSLVLTVSSYEQYF.